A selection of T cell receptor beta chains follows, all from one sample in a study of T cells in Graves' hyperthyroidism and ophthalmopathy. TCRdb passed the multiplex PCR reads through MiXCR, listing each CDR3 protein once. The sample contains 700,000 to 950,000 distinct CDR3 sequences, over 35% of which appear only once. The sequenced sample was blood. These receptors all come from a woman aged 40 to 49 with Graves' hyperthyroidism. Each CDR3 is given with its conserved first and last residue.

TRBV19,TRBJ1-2,CASSIGPRGYGYTF
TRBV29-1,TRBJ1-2,CSVKAGTGYTF
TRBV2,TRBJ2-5,CASRDRLAGGPGETQYF
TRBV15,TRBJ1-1,CASRSQGAGTEAFF
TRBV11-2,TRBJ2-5,CASSLEPGMMETQYF
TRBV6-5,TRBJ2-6,CASSYAGTAFSGANVLTF
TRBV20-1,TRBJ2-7,CSAGSSLYEQYF
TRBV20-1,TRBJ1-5,CSAQHRDINQPQHF
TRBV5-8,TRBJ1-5,CASSPDSNQPQHF
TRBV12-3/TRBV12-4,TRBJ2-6,CASTTGGGVVAGANVLTF
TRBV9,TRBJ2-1,CASSGEPSSYNEQFF
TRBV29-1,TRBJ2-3,CSVDLGHHTDTQYF
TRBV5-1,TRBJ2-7,CASSLASRIYEQYF
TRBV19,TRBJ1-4,CASNLQSTNEKLFF
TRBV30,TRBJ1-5,CAWSVAGGDQPQHF
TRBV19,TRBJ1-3,CASSGDRWPGNTIYF
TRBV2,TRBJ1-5,CASRLDSNNQPQHF
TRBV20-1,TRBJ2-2,CSARREWGTGELFF
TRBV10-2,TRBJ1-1,CASSERNIIGFF
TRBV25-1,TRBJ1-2,CASSETGSNRYGYTF
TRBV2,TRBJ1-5,CASSPKREAGQPQHF
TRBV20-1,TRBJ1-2,CSARGPGTGGNNYGYTF
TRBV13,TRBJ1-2,CASSLGLRGQITYGYTF
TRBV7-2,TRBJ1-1,CASSPGQGRPEAFF
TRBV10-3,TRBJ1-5,CATTEGHSNQPQHF
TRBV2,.,CASSTGQRPRDTQYF